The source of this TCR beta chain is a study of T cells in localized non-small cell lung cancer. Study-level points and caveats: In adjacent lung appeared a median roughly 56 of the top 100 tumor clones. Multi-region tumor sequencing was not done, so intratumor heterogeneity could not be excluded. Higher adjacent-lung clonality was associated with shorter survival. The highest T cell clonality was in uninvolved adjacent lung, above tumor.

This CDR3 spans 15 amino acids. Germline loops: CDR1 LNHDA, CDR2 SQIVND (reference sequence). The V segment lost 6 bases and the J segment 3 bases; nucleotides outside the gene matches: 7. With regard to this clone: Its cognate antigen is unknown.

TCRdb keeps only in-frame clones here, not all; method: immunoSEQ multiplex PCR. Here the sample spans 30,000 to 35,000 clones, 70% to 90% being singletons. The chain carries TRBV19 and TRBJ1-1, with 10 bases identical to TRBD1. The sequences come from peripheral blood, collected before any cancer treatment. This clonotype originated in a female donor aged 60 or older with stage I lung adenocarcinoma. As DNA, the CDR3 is TGTGCCAGTAGCAGCCGGGACAGGGGAGACACTGAAGCTTTCTTT. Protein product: CASSSRDRGDTEAFF.